The T cell receptor beta chain under discussion was sequenced for a study of blood T cell repertoires in COVID-19. Study details: The samples span acute and convalescent COVID-19 from the United States, Italy and Spain. Nucleic acid was either cDNA or gDNA, and it came from T cells, B-cell-depleted T cells, or PBMCs.

Per the original data handling: Reference gene primer amplification gave nucleated cell count estimates. Sequencing used immunoSEQ multiplex PCR; TCRdb keeps in-frame clones, though not all of them. The DNA gave D and trimming, while V, J and clone size come from that table. The profile shows 450,000 or so clones, about 91% of them singletons. From germline, CDR1 is SGHRS and CDR2 YFSETQ. Between the trimmed V and J ends, which lost 0 bases and 8 bases, there was a span of 11 bases. The CDR3 spans 14 residues. This sequence joins TRBV5-1 and TRBJ1-4; D unresolved. Specimen: peripheral blood. The clonotype was recovered from a woman aged 35 to 49 with COVID-19, enrolled during active disease. CDR3 sequence reads: CASSLESYLEKLFF. CDR3 DNA sequence: TGCGCCAGCAGCTTGGAGTCGTACTTAGAAAAACTGTTTTTT.